Reported below is one T cell receptor (beta chain). What it binds is unknown. The study made its TCR cDNA through 5'RACE template switching. That step introduced a universal primer site along with UMIs. TCRdb recomputed calls from the 5' RACE reads with MiXCR, one row per CDR3 protein. The table shows approximately 300,000 distinct CDR3 sequences, with 8.7% occurring only once. V lost 6 bases, J lost 13 bases, and 19 bases lay in between. The CDR3 is 14 amino acids. The germline V gene has CDR1 SGHVS and CDR2 FQNEAQ. This entry is derived from a study of T cells after yellow fever vaccination. Study findings and constraints: Peaking faster, on day 5 versus 15, the secondary response was nonetheless weaker. Across the CD4 and CD8 compartments, a small share of clonotypes was present in both.

The sample was PBMCs, taken on the day of the first yellow fever vaccination. This clonotype was obtained from a man younger than 35 who received the YFV17D yellow fever vaccine. The rearrangement uses TRBV7-8 and TRBJ1-6; TRBD1 is a possible D gene (5 bases). This CDR3 reads CASSSGTRVGPLHF. In nucleotides, the CDR3 is TGTGCCAGCAGTTCCGGGACCCGTGTTGGGCCCCTCCACTTT.